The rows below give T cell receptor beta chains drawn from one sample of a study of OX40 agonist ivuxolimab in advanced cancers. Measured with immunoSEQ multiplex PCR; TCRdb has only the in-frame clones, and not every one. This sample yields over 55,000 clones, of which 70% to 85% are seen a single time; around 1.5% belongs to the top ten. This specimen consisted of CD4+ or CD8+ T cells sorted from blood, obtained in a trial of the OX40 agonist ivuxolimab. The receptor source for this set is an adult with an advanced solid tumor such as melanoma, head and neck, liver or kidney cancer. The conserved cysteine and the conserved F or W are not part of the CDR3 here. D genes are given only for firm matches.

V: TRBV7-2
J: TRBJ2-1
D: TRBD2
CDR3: ASSSGGGTSGMREQF

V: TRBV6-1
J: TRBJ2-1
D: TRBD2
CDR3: ASRPRTSGYNEQF

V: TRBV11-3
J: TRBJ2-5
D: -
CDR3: ASSRSAQETQY

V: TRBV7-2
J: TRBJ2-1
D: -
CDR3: ASSFGQDLNEQF

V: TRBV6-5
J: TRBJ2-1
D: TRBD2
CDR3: ASSWARREIGEQF

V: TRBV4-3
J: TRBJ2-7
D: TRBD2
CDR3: ASSQEAVGGLADSYEQY

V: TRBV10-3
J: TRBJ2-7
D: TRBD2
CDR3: AISESVGRVNEQY

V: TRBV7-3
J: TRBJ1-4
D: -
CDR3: ASSSSGPNEKLF

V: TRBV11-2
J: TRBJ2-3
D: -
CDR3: ASSLALLGGQY

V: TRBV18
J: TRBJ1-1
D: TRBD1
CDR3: ASPTTGTMNTEAF

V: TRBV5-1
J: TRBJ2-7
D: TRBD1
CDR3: ASSSQGVSYEQY

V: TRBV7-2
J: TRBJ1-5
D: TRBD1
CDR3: ASSLGETGGFGQPQH

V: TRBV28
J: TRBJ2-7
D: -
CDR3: ASRDRGSGGTYEQY

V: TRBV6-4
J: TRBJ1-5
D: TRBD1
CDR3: ASSRDSEDQPQH

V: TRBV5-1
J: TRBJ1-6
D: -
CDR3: ASSLLQVNSPLH

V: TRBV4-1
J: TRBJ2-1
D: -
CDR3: ASSPTGSYNEQF

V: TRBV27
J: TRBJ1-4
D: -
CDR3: ASSSLPPGKQRGVELF

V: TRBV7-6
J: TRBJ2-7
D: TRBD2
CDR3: ASSWGRAGPYEQY

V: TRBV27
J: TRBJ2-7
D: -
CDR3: ASSPTGRSEQY

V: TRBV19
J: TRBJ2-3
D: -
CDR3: ASRQSGDTQY

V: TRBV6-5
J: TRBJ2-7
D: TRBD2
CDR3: ASRGLAEYEQY

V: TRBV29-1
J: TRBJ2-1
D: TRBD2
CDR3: SVAGTSALSSYNEQF

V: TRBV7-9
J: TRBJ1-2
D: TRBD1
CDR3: ASSLGQGSYYGYT

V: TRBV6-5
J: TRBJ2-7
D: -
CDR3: ASRRQTRSSYEQY

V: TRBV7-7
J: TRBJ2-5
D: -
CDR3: ASSSDPSWTQY

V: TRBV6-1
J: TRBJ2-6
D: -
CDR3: ASSEPRGSGANVLT

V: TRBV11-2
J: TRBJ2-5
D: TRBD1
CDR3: ASSLERGRQETQY

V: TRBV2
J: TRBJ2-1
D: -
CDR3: ASRDPGRTFNEQF

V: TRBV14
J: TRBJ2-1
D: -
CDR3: ASSQGLDNEQF

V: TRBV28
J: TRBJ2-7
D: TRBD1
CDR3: AVTGTGPSEQY

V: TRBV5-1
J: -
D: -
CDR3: ASSKNDGLEQY

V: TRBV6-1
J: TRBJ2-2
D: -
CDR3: ASSEVGTNTGELF

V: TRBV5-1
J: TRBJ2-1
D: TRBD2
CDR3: ASSLGTSGDEQF

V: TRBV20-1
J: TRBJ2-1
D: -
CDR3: SATRGNEQF

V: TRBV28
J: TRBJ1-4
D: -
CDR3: AVRGGFFATNEKLF

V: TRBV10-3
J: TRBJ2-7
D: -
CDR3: AISSSGSQSHYEQY

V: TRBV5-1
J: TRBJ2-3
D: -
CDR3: ASSLTGDRTDTQY

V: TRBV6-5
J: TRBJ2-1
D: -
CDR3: ASAREISYNEQF

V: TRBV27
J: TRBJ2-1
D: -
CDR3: ATSTFRGEGGGEQF